This T cell receptor beta chain emerged from a study of naive CD8 T cells in extremely preterm neonates. Study-level findings and limits: Preterm CDR3s were shorter than older groups', with fewer N additions and less trimming. Shared CDR3 nucleotide sequences: preterm approximately 2.7%, term around 0.38%, children about 0.029%, adults 0.01%.

The CDR3 runs 14 residues. Preterm samples came from extremely preterm deliveries at roughly 22-29 weeks. Excluded: fetal demise, active maternal HSV, known maternal HIV. Live Annexin V-negative naive CD3+CD8+CD45RA+CCR7+ T cells were sorted. Data came from immunoSEQ multiplex PCR; TCRdb stores just in-frame clones and leaves some out. The sample lists 20,000 or so clones, around 89% occurring once. Of note for this clone: Its antigen is still unknown.

This chain uses TRBV12-2 with TRBJ2-3; TRBD2, the table's D call, was not compared with the DNA. TRBV12-2 is a pseudogene segment. This clonotype was obtained from a boy who was born preterm. The sequenced sample was naive CD8+ T cells from cord blood. As DNA, the CDR3 is TGTGCAAGTCGCTTTGGGACTAACACAGATACGCAGTATTTT. Its translation is CASRFGTNTDTQYF.